Shown below are 5 T cell receptor beta chains from a single sample sequenced in a study of T-cell memory formation after mild COVID-19. In TCRdb, the 5' RACE reads were re-called with MiXCR into one record per CDR3 protein. The data contain about 290,000 distinct CDR3 sequences, roughly 18% of them singletons. Sequenced: PBMCs or a T cell subset sorted from them (not recorded which). The receptors derive from a young man who had mild COVID-19 (a few samples of this study predate the infection). Cell type and time point are not known.

This chain's CDR3 is CAIRPAGGSDGYTF. The DNA for the CDR3 is TGTGCCATCAGACCCGCGGGGGGATCTGATGGCTACACCTTC. The J gene is TRBJ1-2, the V gene TRBV10-3, with D possibly matching TRBD1 (5 bases). This CDR3 spans 14 amino acids. Germline lookup yields CDR1 ENHRY and CDR2 SYGVKD. V was clipped by 6 bases and J by 6 bases, with 17 bases between them.

This rearrangement joins TRBV7-9 to TRBJ1-6; D gene uncertain. With 0 bases removed from V and 6 bases from J, the gap between germline ends came to 6 bases. The CDR3 consists of 14 residues. Germline-derived CDR1 and CDR2 are SEHNR and FQNEAQ (reference sequence). The chain's CDR3 is CASSLAPINSPLHF. Here the CDR3 DNA reads TGTGCCAGCAGCTTAGCTCCAATTAATTCACCCCTCCACTTT.

This clonotype appeared a few times. The J gene is TRBJ1-2, the V gene TRBV5-1; 10 bases agree with TRBD1. Germline trimming cut 3 bases from V and 7 bases from J; bases unmatched to any gene: 9. The CDR3 length is 15 residues. CDR1 and CDR2 from the germline V gene are SGHRS and YFSETQ. The CDR3 coding sequence is TGCGCCAGCAGCTCCCGGGACAGGGGTCGATCTGGCTACACCTTC. Protein sequence: CASSSRDRGRSGYTF. Complete variable domain (other parts from reference TRBV5-1 and TRBJ1-2): KAGVTQTPRYLIKTRGQQVTLSCSPISGHRSVSWYQQTPGQGLQFLFEYFSETQRNKGNFPGRFSGRQFSNSRSEMNVSTLELGDSALYLCASSSRDRGRSGYTFGSGTRLTVV.

As to this clonotype: One end of the junction is discordant with germline, which a read error may explain. The chain couples TRBV5-1 to TRBJ2-5; D gene unclear. Looked up from germline, CDR1 is SGHRS and CDR2 is YFSETQ. CDR3 length equals 13 residues. The CDR3 DNA sequence: TGCGCCAGCAGCTTATGGGCGGAAGAGACCAAGTACTTC. Its protein product is CASSLWAEETKYF.

Only a few counts were recorded for this clonotype. The chain combines TRBV18 with TRBJ2-6; D is ambiguous. V was pared by 2 bases and J by 3 bases, with 2 bases between. The CDR3 is made up of 13 amino acids. The V gene's germline CDR1 is KGHSH and CDR2 LQKENI. Here the CDR3 DNA reads TGTGCCAGCTCACCAGATGGGGCCAACGTCCTGACTTTC. It codes for CASSPDGANVLTF. The full variable domain, its missing parts supplied by reference TRBV18 and TRBJ2-6, is NAGVMQNPRHLVRRRGQEARLRCSPMKGHSHVYWYRQLPEEGLKFMVYLQKENIIDESGMPKERFSAEFPKEGPSILRIQQVVRGDSAAYFCASSPDGANVLTFGAGSRLTVL.